A selection of T cell receptor beta chains follows, all from one sample in a study of cytomegalovirus exposure and HLA in healthy donors. Profiled with immunoSEQ multiplex PCR; TCRdb holds only in-frame clones, not every one. The data hold approximately 120,000 clones, with 80% to 90% observed a single time. Source material: PBMCs. These TCRs come from a woman in her 30s in good health and CMV-seronegative. Each CDR3 is given with its conserved first and last residue. The order of the fields is V gene, J gene, D gene, clone size, CDR3 protein, CDR3 DNA. D genes are given only for firm matches. The size of a clone is reported for some rows only, either as once, few or many, or as a class for expanded clones.

>TRBV19|TRBJ2-5|TRBD1|.
CASSWGTGARETQYF
TGTGCCAGTAGTTGGGGGACAGGGGCACGGGAGACCCAGTACTTC
>TRBV7-8|TRBJ2-7|.|.
CASSLARWMVGEQYF
TGTGCCAGCAGCTTAGCGAGGTGGATGGTAGGCGAGCAGTACTTC
>TRBV4-2|TRBJ1-3|.|.
CASSTARGNTIYF
TGTGCCAGCAGCACCGCCAGGGGAAACACCATATATTTT
>TRBV9|TRBJ2-1|TRBD2|.
CASSVGTNPPAEQFF
TGTGCCAGCAGCGTCGGGACTAACCCTCCGGCGGAGCAGTTCTTC
>TRBV5-1|TRBJ2-5|TRBD2|.
CASSPPAGGPETQYF
TGCGCCAGCAGCCCCCCTGCGGGGGGGCCAGAGACCCAGTACTTC
>TRBV10-2|TRBJ2-4|TRBD1|few
CATPGQGARNIQYF
TGCGCCACTCCGGGACAGGGGGCGCGGAACATTCAGTACTTC
>TRBV5-3|TRBJ2-2|.|.
CARRIGGSGELFF
TGTGCCAGAAGAATTGGAGGGTCCGGGGAGCTGTTTTTT
>TRBV11-2|TRBJ2-3|.|.
CASSLGGPDTQYF
TGTGCCAGCAGCTTAGGGGGGCCAGATACGCAGTATTTT
>TRBV19|TRBJ2-7|TRBD1|few
CASSMGQGAYEQYF
TGTGCCAGTAGTATGGGACAGGGGGCGTACGAGCAGTACTTC
>TRBV7-9|TRBJ1-4|.|.
CASSFGANEKLFF
TGTGCCAGCAGCTTTGGGGCGAATGAAAAACTGTTTTTT
>TRBV27|TRBJ2-1|TRBD2|.
CASSMGLAGVNEQFF
TGTGCCAGCAGCATGGGACTAGCGGGAGTCAATGAGCAGTTCTTC
>TRBV30|TRBJ1-1|.|.
CAWSDTIGNTEAFF
TGTGCCTGGAGTGACACTATTGGGAACACTGAAGCTTTCTTT
>TRBV9|TRBJ2-2|.|.
CASSPPHFPGELFF
TGTGCCAGCAGCCCCCCCCATTTCCCCGGGGAGCTGTTTTTT
>TRBV7-9|TRBJ2-3|.|.
CASSLTPELPGTDTQYF
TGTGCCAGCAGCTTAACCCCAGAACTACCTGGCACAGATACGCAGTATTTT
>TRBV9|TRBJ1-1|.|.
CASSAQGQLNTEAFF
TGTGCCAGCAGCGCACAGGGACAATTGAACACTGAAGCTTTCTTT
>TRBV5-1|TRBJ1-1|.|few
CATQPTTGTNTEAFF
TGCGCCACCCAACCCACGACGGGGACTAACACTGAAGCTTTCTTT
>TRBV19|TRBJ2-3|.|.
CASSISGVGRDTQYF
TGTGCCAGTAGTATCTCGGGAGTGGGGAGGGATACGCAGTATTTT
>TRBV7-6|TRBJ2-1|TRBD2|.
CASSLTSGYNEQFF
TGTGCCAGCAGCTTGACTAGCGGCTACAATGAGCAGTTCTTC
>TRBV5-4|TRBJ1-3|TRBD1|once
CASSFGQGEVIYF
TGTGCCAGCAGCTTCGGACAGGGAGAGGTCATATATTTT
>TRBV21-1|TRBJ2-7|.|.
CASSIPGRVYEQYF
TGTGCCAGCAGCATCCCCGGTCGGGTTTACGAGCAGTACTTC
>TRBV7-9|TRBJ2-5|.|.
CASSPGYGGETQYF
TGTGCCAGCAGCCCCGGCTACGGAGGAGAGACCCAGTACTTC
>TRBV6-1|TRBJ2-5|.|once
CASKPGLTQETQYF
TGTGCCAGCAAACCGGGACTTACTCAAGAGACCCAGTACTTC
>TRBV5-1|TRBJ1-4|.|few
CASSPQVGGATNEKLFF
TGCGCCAGCAGCCCGCAAGTCGGGGGGGCCACTAATGAAAAACTGTTTTTT
>TRBV11-3|TRBJ2-3|TRBD2|few
CASSLGGLAGGPGDTQYF
TGTGCCAGCAGCTTAGGCGGACTAGCGGGAGGGCCGGGAGATACGCAGTATTTT
>TRBV7-8|TRBJ1-6|.|.
CASRKNRASINSPLHF
TGTGCCAGCAGGAAGAACAGGGCCTCGATAAATTCACCCCTCCACTTT
>TRBV6-6|TRBJ2-3|TRBD1|.
CASSSRQGGTDTQYF
TGTGCCAGCAGTTCCCGACAGGGGGGCACAGATACGCAGTATTTT
>TRBV7-6|TRBJ2-1|.|.
CASSLGAGLNEQFF
TGTGCCAGCAGCTTAGGAGCGGGCCTCAATGAGCAGTTCTTC
>TRBV7-2|TRBJ2-7|TRBD2|.
CASSLALADSYEQYF
TGTGCCAGCAGCTTAGCGCTAGCGGACTCCTACGAGCAGTACTTC
>TRBV27|TRBJ2-7|TRBD1|.
CASSLMGRGYEQYF
TGTGCCAGCAGTTTAATGGGCAGGGGGTACGAGCAGTACTTC
>TRBV18|TRBJ1-5|.|.
CASSPVKTANQPQHF
TGTGCCAGCTCACCTGTTAAGACAGCAAATCAGCCCCAGCATTTT
>TRBV19|TRBJ2-2|TRBD2|.
CASSILRERVGELFF
TGTGCCAGTAGTATTTTGCGGGAGAGAGTCGGGGAGCTGTTTTTT
>TRBV23-1|TRBJ2-7|TRBD2|.
CAIGLASAEQYF
TGCGCCATAGGACTAGCGAGCGCCGAGCAGTACTTC
>TRBV6-5|TRBJ2-1|.|.
CASIPKPARSNEQFF
TGTGCCAGCATCCCAAAGCCGGCTAGGAGCAATGAGCAGTTCTTC
>TRBV5-1|TRBJ1-2|TRBD1|.
CASSLFQGAGYGYTF
TGCGCCAGCAGCTTGTTCCAGGGGGCCGGCTATGGCTACACCTTC
>TRBV29-1|TRBJ2-7|TRBD1|.
CSVAETGFKNEQYF
TGCAGCGTTGCCGAGACAGGGTTCAAAAACGAGCAGTACTTC
>TRBV19|TRBJ2-1|.|once
CASSPKAWGPPKRNEQFF
TGTGCCAGTAGTCCGAAGGCGTGGGGGCCGCCGAAAAGGAATGAGCAGTTCTTC
>TRBV4-1|TRBJ1-2|TRBD1|once
CASSRPGQADVGYTF
TGCGCCAGCAGCCGCCCGGGACAGGCTGATGTTGGCTACACCTTC
>TRBV2|TRBJ2-1|TRBD2|few
CASGPRSSGNYNEQFF
TGTGCCAGCGGACCCCGGAGTAGCGGGAACTACAATGAGCAGTTCTTC
>TRBV15|TRBJ1-5|.|.
CATSRDYSNQPQHF
TGTGCCACCAGCAGAGATTACAGTAATCAGCCCCAGCATTTT
>TRBV5-4|TRBJ1-2|.|.
CASSPDSRYGYTF
TGTGCCAGCAGCCCTGACAGCCGCTATGGCTACACCTTC
>TRBV5-4|TRBJ1-2|TRBD1|.
CASRAGTGSYGYTF
TGTGCCAGCAGGGCCGGGACAGGTAGCTATGGCTACACCTTC
>TRBV7-9|TRBJ1-5|.|.
CASTGGEGGVGNQPQHF
TGTGCCAGCACCGGCGGGGAGGGCGGGGTTGGCAATCAGCCCCAGCATTTT
>TRBV2|TRBJ2-5|TRBD1|.
CASRPWTGGSETQYF
TGTGCCAGCAGACCTTGGACAGGGGGTAGCGAGACCCAGTACTTC
>TRBV1|TRBJ2-7|.|.
CTSLVFMCYEQYF
TGCACCAGCTTAGTATTTATGTGCTACGAGCAGTACTTC
>TRBV29-1|TRBJ2-7|.|.
CSVVIPGPGAEQYF
TGCAGCGTTGTTATCCCGGGACCAGGGGCCGAGCAGTACTTC
>TRBV7-8|TRBJ1-1|TRBD1|.
CASSLVRGFNTEAFF
TGTGCCAGCAGCTTAGTCAGGGGGTTTAACACTGAAGCTTTCTTT
>TRBV19|TRBJ2-1|TRBD2|.
CASSPHLRGIYNEQFF
TGTGCCAGTAGTCCCCACTTGCGGGGGATCTACAATGAGCAGTTCTTC
>TRBV28|TRBJ2-5|TRBD2|.
CASSKGGRNQETQYF
TGTGCCAGCAGCAAGGGCGGGAGGAACCAAGAGACCCAGTACTTC
>TRBV27|TRBJ2-3|TRBD2|.
CASSLQRGGPDTQYF
TGTGCCAGCAGTTTACAGCGGGGGGGCCCAGATACGCAGTATTTT
>TRBV7-2|TRBJ2-5|.|.
CASSLEVAVASETQYF
TGTGCCAGCAGCTTAGAGGTAGCGGTAGCCTCTGAGACCCAGTACTTC